A single sample is the source of the 24 T cell receptor beta chains below, sequenced in a study of blood T cell repertoires in COVID-19. Here immunoSEQ multiplex PCR was the method, and the copy in TCRdb shows in-frame clones only, minus some. The table lists a few hundred thousand clones, 85% of them singletons. The sample taken for sequencing was peripheral blood. Source of these receptors: a woman aged 18 to 35 with acute or convalescent COVID-19.

The chain recombines TRBV9 with TRBJ2-2, with D tentatively TRBD1 (5 bases). CDR3 length: 14 residues. Trimming took 4 bases from V and 4 from J, leaving 11 bases between them. The germline V gene has CDR1 SGDLS and CDR2 YYNGEE. CDR3 sequence reads: CASSPQVSTGELFF. The CDR3 DNA sequence: TGTGCCAGCAGCCCACAGGTCTCCACCGGGGAGCTGTTTTTT.

The V and J genes are TRBV29-1 and TRBJ2-3, with D uncertain. This CDR3 region has 13 residues. In germline, CDR1 is SQVTM, CDR2 ANQGSEA. Trimming left V 3 bases short and J 1 base short, with 8 bases between. The CDR3: CSVESQGTDTQYF. The CDR3, as DNA: TGCAGCGTTGAGTCCCAGGGCACAGATACGCAGTATTTT.

The V gene is TRBV5-1, the J gene TRBJ1-4, with 9 bases matching TRBD1. The CDR3 is 15 amino acids. Trimming removed 0 bases from V and 8 bases from J; junction bases left unmatched: 5. Germline CDR1 reads SGHRS; CDR2 reads YFSETQ. CDR3 sequence: CASSLVGDREEKLFF. CDR3 nucleotide sequence: TGCGCCAGCAGCTTGGTTGGGGACAGGGAGGAAAAACTGTTTTTT. Full variable domain (outside the CDR3, taken from reference TRBV5-1 and TRBJ1-4): KAGVTQTPRYLIKTRGQQVTLSCSPISGHRSVSWYQQTPGQGLQFLFEYFSETQRNKGNFPGRFSGRQFSNSRSEMNVSTLELGDSALYLCASSLVGDREEKLFFGSGTQLSVL.

The chain couples TRBV29-1 to TRBJ2-7, with 8 bases aligning to TRBD1. This CDR3 comprises 14 residues. Per the germline V gene, CDR1 is SQVTM and CDR2 is ANQGSEA. V was clipped by 6 bases and J by 6 bases; unmatched bases: 13. This CDR3 is CSVSAPGTGPEQYF. In nucleotides, the CDR3 is TGCAGCGTGAGCGCGCCAGGGACAGGTCCCGAGCAGTACTTC.

This clone was detected a few times. The chain uses TRBV19 and TRBJ2-2; 10 bases align to TRBD1. The CDR3 spans 16 residues. The junction had 7 bases not matched to a gene; V was cut back by 6 bases and J by 3 bases. Germline CDR1 reads LNHDA; CDR2 reads SQIVND (reference sequence). The CDR3 DNA reads as TGTGCCAGTAGCCCCTGGGACAGGGGCTACACCGGGGAGCTGTTTTTT. It specifies CASSPWDRGYTGELFF.

V and J are TRBV28 and TRBJ1-1, with 7 nucleotides matching TRBD1. Germline values: CDR1 MDHEN, CDR2 SYDVKM. CDR3 length: 14 amino acids. J gave up 7 bases and V 6 bases, and 11 bases lay outside the gene matches. CDR3 sequence: CASRRDRAIDEAFF. CDR3 nucleotide sequence: TGTGCCAGCAGACGCGACAGGGCTATAGATGAAGCTTTCTTT.

The chain has TRBV24-1 and TRBJ2-7, with D possibly being TRBD1 (6 bases). The V end lost 4 bases, the J end lost 3 bases, and 9 bases lay between the germline ends. The V gene's germline CDR1 is KGHDR and CDR2 SFDVKD. This CDR3 is 13 amino acids long. In DNA, the CDR3 is TGTGCCACCAGTGAAGGACAGTTCTACGAGCAGTACTTC. It specifies CATSEGQFYEQYF.

This sequence joins TRBV9 and TRBJ1-1, with a tentative D call TRBD1 (5 bases). The germline V and J ends were trimmed by 1 base and 2 bases, with 9 bases remaining between them. The CDR3 is 14 amino acids. Germline V gene data show CDR1 as SGDLS and CDR2 as YYNGEE. Written as DNA, the CDR3 is TGTGCCAGCAGCGTAAGCGGGGCAAACACTGAAGCTTTCTTT. It is translated as CASSVSGANTEAFF.

The V gene is TRBV5-6, the J gene TRBJ1-1, with D perhaps matching TRBD1 (5 bases). There are 15 residues in the CDR3. Per germline, CDR1 SGHDT and CDR2 YYEEEE. V was pared by 2 bases and J by 0 bases, with 11 bases between. This chain's CDR3 is CASSLEQAMNTEAFF. The CDR3 DNA sequence: TGTGCCAGCAGCTTAGAACAGGCCATGAACACTGAAGCTTTCTTT.

V is TRBV28 and J is TRBJ2-5; the match to TRBD1 covers 9 bases. Germline V gene data show CDR1 as MDHEN and CDR2 as SYDVKM. There are 15 residues in the CDR3. V dropped 5 bases and J dropped 1; count of bases not matched to a gene: 5. The CDR3 bases are TGTGCCAGCAGTCCGACAGGGGGTAGCCAAGAGACCCAGTACTTC. Amino acid sequence: CASSPTGGSQETQYF.

The chain employs TRBV29-1 and TRBJ1-2; 10 bases fit TRBD1. This CDR3 comprises 13 residues. The germline V gene encodes CDR1 SQVTM and CDR2 ANQGSEA. The V gene end was trimmed by 6 bases and the J gene end by 3 bases; junction bases not matched to a gene: 4. The CDR3: CSVAGTGDYGYTF. The CDR3, as DNA: TGCAGCGTGGCCGGGACAGGGGACTATGGCTACACCTTC.

This chain links TRBV6-6 with TRBJ1-5; 8 nucleotides align to TRBD1. The CDR3 is made up of 14 amino acids. The J segment lost 5 bases and the V segment lost 6 bases, leaving 6 bases of the junction unmatched. CDR1 and CDR2 (germline): MNHNY, SVGAGI (reference sequence). The CDR3 DNA reads as TGTGCCAGCAGCTCCGACAGGGGTGATCAGCCCCAGCATTTT. It codes for CASSSDRGDQPQHF.

The chain has TRBV2 and TRBJ2-5, with TRBD2 identical over 14 bases. The CDR3 sequence is 18 residues long. CDR1 and CDR2 (germline): SNHLY, FYNNEI. V lost 10 bases and J lost 0; bases outside the gene matches: 13. The CDR3 protein is CAINQTSGGERNQETQYF. DNA for the CDR3: TGTGCCATCAACCAGACTAGCGGGGGGGAACGAAACCAAGAGACCCAGTACTTC. The full variable domain, completed using reference TRBV2 and TRBJ2-5, is EPEVTQTPSHQVTQMGQEVILRCVPISNHLYFYWYRQILGQKVEFLVSFYNNEISEKSEIFDDQFSVERPDGSNFTLKIRSTKLEDSAMYFCAINQTSGGERNQETQYFGPGTRLLVL.

This rearrangement joins TRBV6-5 to TRBJ1-4, with TRBD1 as a possible D gene (6 bases). Germline V gene data show CDR1 as MNHEY and CDR2 as SVGAGI. V was pared by 2 bases and J by 5 bases, with 9 bases between. This CDR3 contains 14 residues. Here the CDR3 reads CASSYGQQNEKLFF. The CDR3 nucleotides read TGTGCCAGCAGTTACGGACAGCAAAATGAAAAACTGTTTTTT.

Only one count was recorded for this clone. The chain links TRBV5-4 to TRBJ2-2; D might be TRBD2 (5 bases). The length of the CDR3 is 17 residues. Germline V gene sequence: CDR1 SGHNT, CDR2 YYREEE (reference sequence). Trimming removed 3 bases at V and 6 bases at J, with 21 bases between. CDR3 sequence reads: CASSSDRTGKFPGELFF. The DNA of the CDR3 is TGTGCCAGCAGCTCCGATCGGACGGGGAAGTTCCCCGGGGAGCTGTTTTTT.

The rearrangement joins TRBV9 to TRBJ2-2; D is undetermined. Germline V gene data show CDR1 as SGDLS and CDR2 as YYNGEE. V was trimmed by 0 bases and J by 0 bases, leaving 9 bases between them. CDR3 size: 16 residues. CDR3 nucleotides: TGTGCCAGCAGCGTAGAGAGAGTTACGAACACCGGGGAGCTGTTTTTT. It yields the protein CASSVERVTNTGELFF.

The J gene is TRBJ1-4, the V gene TRBV19, with D tentatively TRBD1 (5 bases). The CDR3 totals 13 residues. The V end lost 11 bases, the J end lost 8 bases, and 18 bases lay between the germline ends. Germline lookup yields CDR1 LNHDA and CDR2 SQIVND (reference sequence). CDR3 nucleotide sequence: TGTGCCGGATCGACCAGGGTGGGGGAAAAACTGTTTTTT. Protein: CAGSTRVGEKLFF.

The chain has TRBV7-9 and TRBJ1-1; no reliable D call. This CDR3 is built from 14 residues. V lost 8 bases and J lost 2, with 15 bases in between. The germline V gene encodes CDR1 SEHNR and CDR2 FQNEAQ (reference sequence). As DNA, the CDR3 is TGTGCCAGCGCCCTCCACAATGGTAACACTGAAGCTTTCTTT. Translation: CASALHNGNTEAFF.

The chain is built from TRBV6-5 and TRBJ2-3; 9 nucleotides align to TRBD2. The CDR3 loop spans 15 amino acids. V was pared by 5 bases and J by 5 bases, with 8 bases of the junction left unmatched. The germline V gene encodes CDR1 MNHEY and CDR2 SVGAGI. The CDR3 bases are TGTGCCAGCAGTAGCCCGCGGGGGGGTGGAGATACGCAGTATTTT. Protein sequence: CASSSPRGGGDTQYF.

The V and J genes are TRBV28 and TRBJ1-2, with TRBD1 as a possible D gene (6 bases). Germline V CDR1 and CDR2: MDHEN, SYDVKM. The CDR3 has 13 residues. Trimming shortened V by 6 bases and J by 6 bases, and 14 bases separated the two germline ends. This CDR3 reads CASRATGLDGYTF. For the CDR3, the DNA is TGTGCCAGCAGAGCGACAGGCCTGGATGGCTACACCTTC.

This rearrangement joins TRBV30 to TRBJ2-5, with a weak D call TRBD2 (6 bases). CDR1 and CDR2 (germline): GTSNPN, SVGIG (reference sequence). CDR3 length equals 13 residues. Trimming left V 2 bases short and J 4 bases short, with 11 bases between. CDR3 sequence: CAWSTGEGETQYF. CDR3 in DNA: TGTGCCTGGAGTACGGGGGAAGGAGAGACCCAGTACTTC.

Written as DNA, the CDR3 is TGTGCCAGCAGCGTAGCCCAGGGGGAGACCCAGTACTTC. Residues: CASSVAQGETQYF. The chain couples TRBV9 to TRBJ2-5; perhaps TRBD1 as D (6 bases). The CDR3 sequence is 13 residues long. Looked up from germline, CDR1 is SGDLS and CDR2 is YYNGEE. Trimming shortened V by 0 bases and J by 5 bases, and 8 bases separated the two germline ends.

V usage is TRBV14 and J usage is TRBJ2-3; perhaps TRBD1 as D (6 bases). The CDR3 loop spans 15 amino acids. Trimming removed 4 bases from V and 0 bases from J, with 11 bases in between. Per the germline V gene, CDR1 is SGHDN and CDR2 is FVKESK. CDR3 nucleotides: TGTGCCAGCAGCCGCAGGACAGATAGCACAGATACGCAGTATTTT. Encoded protein: CASSRRTDSTDTQYF.

This chain uses TRBV30 with TRBJ1-1; 10 bases agree with TRBD1. V shed 3 bases and J 4 bases; nucleotides not matched to a gene: 5. Germline loops: CDR1 GTSNPN, CDR2 SVGIG (reference sequence). This CDR3 has 14 residues. CDR3 protein: CAWSRQGAGTEAFF. CDR3 nucleotide sequence: TGTGCCTGGAGCAGACAGGGGGCCGGCACTGAAGCTTTCTTT.